This T cell receptor (beta chain) was obtained from a study of blood T cell repertoires in COVID-19. Across the whole study: The analysed material was cDNA or gDNA that came from T cells, B-cell-depleted T cells, or PBMCs.

V shed 1 base, J shed 7 bases, and the junction held 14 bases outside the gene matches. The CDR3 is made up of 18 amino acids. In germline, CDR1 is SGHTA, CDR2 FQGTGA. Produced via immunoSEQ multiplex PCR; TCRdb's table is partial and in-frame only. Among almost 400,000 clones listed, around 87% were seen once. The sequence was obtained from a woman aged 60-75 years with COVID-19, enrolled during active disease. Material for sequencing was peripheral blood. V usage is TRBV7-3 and J usage is TRBJ1-4, with 8 bases lining up with TRBD1. As DNA, the CDR3 is TGTGCCAGCAGCTTAAGCCCCCCACTGGACAGGGTAGGTGAAAAACTGTTTTTT. Translated: CASSLSPPLDRVGEKLFF. Drawing the rest from reference TRBV7-3 and TRBJ1-4, the complete variable domain is GAGVSQTPSNKVTEKGKYVELRCDPISGHTALYWYRQSLGQGPEFLIYFQGTGAADDSGLPNDRFFAVRPEGSVSTLKIQRTERGDSAVYLCASSLSPPLDRVGEKLFFGSGTQLSVL.